This TCR beta chain derives from a study of shared clonotypes between healthy human individuals. For the study at large: Each donor had three CD4 naive, three CD4 memory, two CD8 naive and one CD8 memory plate.

TCRdb's copy holds only in-frame clones and misses some; the assay was immunoSEQ multiplex PCR. The sample carries roughly 810,000 clones, about 96% recorded once. For this clone: Antigen specificity is unknown.

Naive CD8 cells lacked CD45RO and underwent positive selection for CCR7, leaving out terminally differentiated effector memory CD45RA+ cells. Whole-study results and caveats: Researchers sampled blood only, noting tissue repertoires likely differ. Clonotype sharing among donors likely depends on sequencing depth. Between a handful of donors, naive CD4 clonotypes were shared at a level of around 4.8%.

CDR3 size: 12 residues. The V gene lost 0 bases and the J gene lost 14 bases, with 13 bases spanning the gap. CDR1 SGHAT and CDR2 FQNNGV come from the germline V gene. The J gene is TRBJ2-5, the V gene TRBV11-2, with D uncertain. This sequence originates from a man under 40 in good health. Sequencing was carried out using naive CD8+ T cells sorted from blood. CDR3 residues: CASSLDKVNDYF. For the CDR3, the DNA is TGTGCCAGCAGCTTAGATAAGGTCAACGACTACTTC.